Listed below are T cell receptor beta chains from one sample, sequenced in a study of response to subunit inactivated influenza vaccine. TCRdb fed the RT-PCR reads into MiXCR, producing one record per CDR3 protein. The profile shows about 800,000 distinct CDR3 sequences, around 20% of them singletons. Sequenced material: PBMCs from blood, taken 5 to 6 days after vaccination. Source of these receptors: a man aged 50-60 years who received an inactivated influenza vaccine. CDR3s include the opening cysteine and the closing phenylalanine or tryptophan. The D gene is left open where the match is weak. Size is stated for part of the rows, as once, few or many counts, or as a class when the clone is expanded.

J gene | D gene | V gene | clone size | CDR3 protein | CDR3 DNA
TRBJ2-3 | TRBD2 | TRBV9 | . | CASSARGGTSTDTQYF | TGTGCCAGCAGCGCCCGGGGGGGGACTAGCACAGATACGCAGTATTTT
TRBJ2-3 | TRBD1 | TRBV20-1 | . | CSDTGAEGNTQYF | TGCAGTGATACAGGGGCAGAGGGGAATACGCAGTATTTT
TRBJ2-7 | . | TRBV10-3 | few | CAISEGQPGEQYF | TGTGCCATCAGTGAGGGTCAGCCTGGCGAGCAGTACTTC
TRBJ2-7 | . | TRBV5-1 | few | CASSLQPETHEQYF | TGCGCCAGCAGCTTACAGCCCGAGACTCACGAGCAGTACTTC
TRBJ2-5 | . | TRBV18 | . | CASSPVAGRQETQYF | TGTGCCAGCTCACCAGTTGCAGGGAGACAAGAGACCCAGTACTTC
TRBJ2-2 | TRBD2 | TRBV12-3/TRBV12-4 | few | CASSPPRAGDVAGELFF | TGTGCCAGCAGTCCCCCCCGAGCGGGAGACGTAGCCGGGGAGCTGTTTTTT
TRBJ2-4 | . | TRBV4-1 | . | CASSQVPGKAGNIQYF | TGCGCCAGCAGCCAAGTGCCAGGTAAAGCTGGAAACATTCAGTACTTC
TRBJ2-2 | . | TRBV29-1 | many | CSVGTALGTGELFF | TGCAGCGTTGGAACGGCTTTGGGCACCGGGGAGCTGTTTTTT
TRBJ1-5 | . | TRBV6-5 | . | CASSLQKGMPQHF | TGTGCCAGCAGTTTACAAAAGGGGATGCCCCAGCATTTT
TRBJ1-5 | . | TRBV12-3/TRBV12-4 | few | CASSPVGYSNQPQHF | TGTGCCAGCAGTCCAGTAGGGTATAGCAATCAGCCCCAGCATTTT
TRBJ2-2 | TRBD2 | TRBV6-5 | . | CASSYLAGGPGGELFF | TGTGCCAGCAGTTATCTAGCGGGGGGGCCTGGCGGGGAGCTGTTTTTT
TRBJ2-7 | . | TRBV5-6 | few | CASSGTKNSYEQYF | TGTGCCAGCAGCGGCACCAAGAATTCCTACGAGCAGTACTTC
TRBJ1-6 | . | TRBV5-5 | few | CASSLRTVTSNSPLHF | TGTGCCAGCAGCTTAAGGACAGTCACTTCTAATTCACCCCTCCACTTT
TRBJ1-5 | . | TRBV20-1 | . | CSAREDSFGQPQHF | TGCAGTGCTAGAGAGGACAGTTTCGGTCAGCCCCAGCATTTT
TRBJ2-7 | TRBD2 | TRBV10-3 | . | CAISDTFLAGGSYEQYF | TGTGCCATCAGTGATACCTTCCTAGCGGGAGGCTCGTACGAGCAGTACTTC
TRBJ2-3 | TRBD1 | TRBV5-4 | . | CASSMGQITDTQYF | TGTGCCAGCAGCATGGGACAGATCACAGATACGCAGTATTTT
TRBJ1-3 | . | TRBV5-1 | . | CASSFPGPGNTIYF | TGCGCCAGCAGCTTTCCAGGTCCTGGAAACACCATATATTTT
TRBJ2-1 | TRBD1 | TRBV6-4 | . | CATRQGGGSYEQFF | TGTGCCACCCGACAGGGGGGCGGGAGCTATGAGCAGTTCTTC
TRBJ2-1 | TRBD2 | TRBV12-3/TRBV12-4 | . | CASSGRLALGEQFF | TGTGCCAGCAGTGGACGACTAGCGTTAGGCGAGCAGTTCTTC
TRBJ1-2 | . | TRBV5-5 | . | CASSQGLRLDYGYTF | TGTGCCAGCAGCCAAGGGCTGAGGTTGGACTATGGCTACACCTTC
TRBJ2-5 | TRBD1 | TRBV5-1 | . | CASSLVPIMRDRGGQETQYF | TGCGCCAGCAGCTTGGTTCCTATAATGAGGGACAGGGGAGGACAAGAGACCCAGTACTTC
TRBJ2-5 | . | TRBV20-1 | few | CSAVGGETQYF | TGCAGTGCTGTGGGTGGGGAGACCCAGTACTTC
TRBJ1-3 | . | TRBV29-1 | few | CSVAVGPSGNTIYF | TGCAGCGTTGCGGTTGGACCCTCCGGAAACACCATATATTTT
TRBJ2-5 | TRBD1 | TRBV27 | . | CASSYSNRGRETQYF | TGTGCCAGCAGTTATAGTAACAGGGGGCGAGAGACCCAGTACTTC
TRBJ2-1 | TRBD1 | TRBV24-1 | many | CATSEPSGGRGREQFF | TGTGCCACCAGTGAACCTTCAGGGGGCCGGGGTCGTGAGCAGTTCTTC
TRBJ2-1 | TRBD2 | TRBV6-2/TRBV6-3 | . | CASRTSGRAHNEQFF | TGTGCCAGTCGGACTAGCGGGAGGGCCCACAATGAGCAGTTCTTC
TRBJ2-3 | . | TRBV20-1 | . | CSASSWAGDTQYF | TGCAGTGCGTCGTCTTGGGCCGGAGATACGCAGTATTTT
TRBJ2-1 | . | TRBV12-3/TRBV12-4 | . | CASSLGAHFYNEQFF | TGTGCCAGCAGCCTAGGGGCCCACTTCTACAATGAGCAGTTCTTC
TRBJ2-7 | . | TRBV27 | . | CASSLGLAPHEQYF | TGTGCCAGCAGTTTAGGGCTAGCTCCTCACGAGCAGTACTTC
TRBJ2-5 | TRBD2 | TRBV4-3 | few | CASSQERWTSGQETQYF | TGCGCCAGCAGCCAAGAGAGGTGGACTAGCGGCCAAGAGACCCAGTACTTC
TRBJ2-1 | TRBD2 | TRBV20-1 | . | CSANLLGLAGSSYNEQFF | TGCAGTGCTAACCTATTGGGACTAGCGGGGAGCTCCTACAATGAGCAGTTCTTC
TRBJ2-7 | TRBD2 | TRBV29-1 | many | CSAGTSGYEQYF | TGCAGTGCCGGGACTAGCGGCTACGAGCAGTACTTC
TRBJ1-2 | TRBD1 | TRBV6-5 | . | CASSYGTGLGYGYTF | TGTGCCAGCAGTTACGGGACAGGGTTAGGCTATGGCTACACCTTC
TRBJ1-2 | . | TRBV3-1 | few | CASSQNLYGYTF | TGTGCCAGCAGCCAGAACCTATATGGCTACACCTTC
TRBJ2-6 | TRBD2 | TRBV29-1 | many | CSVEGGEREYSGANVLTF | TGCAGCGTTGAAGGTGGCGAGCGGGAGTACTCTGGGGCCAACGTCCTGACTTTC
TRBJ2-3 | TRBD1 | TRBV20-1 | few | CSLRGDRGGADTQYF | TGCAGCCTCAGGGGGGACAGGGGTGGCGCAGATACGCAGTATTTT
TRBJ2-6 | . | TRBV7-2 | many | CASSLMGEGANVLTF | TGTGCCAGCAGCTTAATGGGGGAAGGGGCCAACGTCCTGACTTTC
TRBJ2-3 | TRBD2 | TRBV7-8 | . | CASSILGTSGRLSTDTQYF | TGTGCCAGCAGCATCTTGGGGACTAGCGGGAGGCTAAGCACAGATACGCAGTATTTT
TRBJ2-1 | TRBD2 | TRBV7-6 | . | CASSLVSSGSPAGGRNNEQFF | TGTGCCAGCAGCTTAGTTTCTTCGGGCTCTCCGGCGGGAGGCAGGAACAATGAGCAGTTCTTC
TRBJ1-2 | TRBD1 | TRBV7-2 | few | CASSWDRGNGYTF | TGTGCCAGCAGCTGGGACAGGGGGAATGGCTACACCTTC
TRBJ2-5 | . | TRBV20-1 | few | CSASGRAETQYF | TGCAGTGCTAGCGGCAGGGCGGAGACCCAGTACTTC
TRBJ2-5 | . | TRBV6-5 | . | CASSYNREGTQYF | TGTGCCAGCAGTTACAACAGGGAAGGGACCCAGTACTTC